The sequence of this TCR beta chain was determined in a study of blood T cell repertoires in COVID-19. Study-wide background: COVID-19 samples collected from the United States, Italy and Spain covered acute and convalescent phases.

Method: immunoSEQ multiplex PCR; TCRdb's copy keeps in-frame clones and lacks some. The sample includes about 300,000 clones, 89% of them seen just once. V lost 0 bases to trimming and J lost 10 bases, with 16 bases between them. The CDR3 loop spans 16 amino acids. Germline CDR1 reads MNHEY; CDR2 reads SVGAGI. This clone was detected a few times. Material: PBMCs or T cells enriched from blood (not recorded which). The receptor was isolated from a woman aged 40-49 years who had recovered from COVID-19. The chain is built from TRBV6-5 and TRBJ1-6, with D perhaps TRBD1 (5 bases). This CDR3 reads CASSYSQPGGGSPLHF. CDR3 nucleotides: TGTGCCAGCAGTTACTCACAGCCCGGGGGTGGGTCACCCCTCCACTTT.